These 11 T cell receptor beta chains originate from one sample sequenced in a study of shared clonotypes between healthy human individuals. The data were produced by immunoSEQ multiplex PCR, yet TCRdb's version contains in-frame clones alone and is incomplete. The table has about 2.2 million clones, around 93% seen once. CD45RO-negative cells were positively selected for CCR7, leaving out terminally differentiated effector memory CD45RA+ cells. Sequenced input: naive CD8+ T cells from PBMCs. Source of these receptors: a man younger than 35 in good health. Some clones in this sample may be carry-over from other donors' samples.

As for this clone: Additional DNA sequences in this sample encode the identical CDR3. The chain uses TRBV19 and TRBJ1-5; D remains unclear. CDR1 is LNHDA, CDR2 SQIVND, per germline (reference sequence). V gave up 2 bases and J gave up 3 bases, with 8 bases separating them. The CDR3 consists of 14 residues. CDR3 in DNA: TGTGCCAGTAGTATACGGGATTACAATCAGCCCCAGCATTTT. Amino acid sequence: CASSIRDYNQPQHF. Complete variable domain (other parts from reference TRBV19 and TRBJ1-5): DGGITQSPKYLFRKEGQNVTLSCEQNLNHDAMYWYRQDPGQGLRLIYYSQIVNDFQKGDIAEGYSVSREKKESFPLTVTSAQKNPTAFYLCASSIRDYNQPQHFGDGTRLSIL.

The gene calls are TRBV2 and TRBJ1-1; a possible D gene is TRBD1 (5 bases). V was cut by 11 bases and J by 1 base, with 11 bases left in between. Germline CDR1 SNHLY, CDR2 FYNNEI. CDR3 length equals 12 residues. The CDR3 DNA is TGTGCCGGGATAAGGGGGAACACTGAAGCTTTCTTT. Amino acid sequence: CAGIRGNTEAFF.

V usage is TRBV7-3 and J usage is TRBJ2-2; D is perhaps TRBD2 (5 bases). Germline V gene data show CDR1 as SGHTA and CDR2 as FQGTGA. The CDR3 extends over 15 amino acids. Deletions cut 3 bases from V and 4 bases from J, with 12 bases between. CDR3 loop: CASSFISGSTGELFF. The DNA of the CDR3 is TGTGCCAGCAGCTTCATAAGCGGAAGCACCGGGGAGCTGTTTTTT.

The rearrangement uses TRBV10-3 and TRBJ1-3; TRBD1 agrees at 11 bases. J lost 2 bases, V lost 6 bases, and 3 bases had no gene match. The germline V gene has CDR1 ENHRY and CDR2 SYGVKD. The CDR3 length is 15 residues. In DNA form, the CDR3 reads TGTGCCATCAGCCGGACAGGGGGCCCTGGAAACACCATATATTTT. Amino acid sequence: CAISRTGGPGNTIYF.

The V and J genes are TRBV9 and TRBJ2-3; D is uncertain. CDR3 size: 14 residues. The V and J ends lost 0 bases and 4 bases respectively, with 9 bases between them. CDR1 and CDR2 from the germline V gene are SGDLS and YYNGEE. CDR3 in DNA: TGTGCCAGCAGCGTAGAGTCGAGGCCAGATACGCAGTATTTT. Amino acids: CASSVESRPDTQYF.

V gene TRBV28 combines with J gene TRBJ2-5; TRBD1 matches 8 bases. Per the germline V gene, CDR1 is MDHEN and CDR2 is SYDVKM. The ends lost 3 bases at V and 6 bases at J; junction bases unmatched: 6. CDR3 length: 14 amino acids. DNA for the CDR3: TGTGCCAGCAGTTTTCGGCAGGGGGCCAAGACCCAGTACTTC. It yields the protein CASSFRQGAKTQYF.

The rearrangement uses TRBV6-1 and TRBJ2-7, with TRBD1 identical over 8 bases. Looked up from germline, CDR1 is MNHNS and CDR2 is SASEGT. V lost 3 bases, J lost 5 bases, and 9 bases stayed unmatched. The CDR3 consists of 15 residues. Here the CDR3 reads CASSDGQGSVDEQYF. The CDR3 nucleotides read TGTGCCAGCAGTGATGGACAGGGATCCGTCGACGAGCAGTACTTC.

This chain connects TRBV30 to TRBJ2-2; D is unclear. Germline assignment: CDR1 GTSNPN and CDR2 SVGIG (reference sequence). The CDR3 totals 15 residues. V was shortened by 1 base and J by 0 bases, with 9 bases between the two germline ends. For the CDR3, the DNA is TGTGCCTGGAGTGAGGGTTCCGCGAACACCGGGGAGCTGTTTTTT. It codes for CAWSEGSANTGELFF.

This sequence joins TRBV28 and TRBJ2-2; D is unresolved. With 5 bases removed from V and 10 bases from J, the gap between germline ends came to 20 bases. CDR3 length: 15 amino acids. CDR1 is MDHEN and CDR2 is SYDVKM in the germline V gene. The DNA for the CDR3 is TGTGCCAGCAGTGGGCGCGAATCGGTTTTTGTGGAGCTGTTTTTT. Translation: CASSGRESVFVELFF.

The rearrangement uses TRBV27 and TRBJ2-7, with unresolved D. Trimming stripped 5 bases from V and 1 base from J, with 18 bases between. Germline V gene data show CDR1 as MNHEY and CDR2 as SMNVEV (reference sequence). This CDR3 spans 16 amino acids. The CDR3 protein is CASSESVGFRSYEQYF. Written as DNA, the CDR3 is TGTGCCAGCAGTGAATCCGTAGGCTTTCGTTCCTACGAGCAGTACTTC.

The rearrangement links TRBV10-3 to TRBJ1-5; D may be TRBD1 (5 bases). The ends were cut back, 2 bases at V and 5 bases at J, with 10 bases in the middle. The CDR3 runs 14 residues. The germline V gene encodes CDR1 ENHRY and CDR2 SYGVKD. The chain's CDR3 is CAISEGQGHQPQHF. The CDR3 region has the DNA TGTGCCATCAGTGAGGGTCAGGGACATCAGCCCCAGCATTTT.